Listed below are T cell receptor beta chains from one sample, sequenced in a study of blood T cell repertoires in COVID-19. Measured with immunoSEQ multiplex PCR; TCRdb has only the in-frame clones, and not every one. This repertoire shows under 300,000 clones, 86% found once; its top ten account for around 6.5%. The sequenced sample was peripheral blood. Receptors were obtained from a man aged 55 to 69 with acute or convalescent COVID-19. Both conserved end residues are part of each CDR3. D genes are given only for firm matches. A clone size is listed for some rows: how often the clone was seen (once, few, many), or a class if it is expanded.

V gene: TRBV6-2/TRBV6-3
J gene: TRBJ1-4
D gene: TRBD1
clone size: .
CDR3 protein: CASSYPGGKREKLFF
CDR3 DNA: TGTGCCAGCAGTTACCCAGGGGGCAAGAGAGAAAAACTGTTTTTT

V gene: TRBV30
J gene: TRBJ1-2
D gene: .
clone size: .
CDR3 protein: CAGFPIRGAHGYTF
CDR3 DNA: TGTGCCGGCTTCCCTATTCGGGGGGCCCATGGCTACACCTTC

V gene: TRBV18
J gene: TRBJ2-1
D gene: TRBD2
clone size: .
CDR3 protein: CASSPGLAGVGNEQFF
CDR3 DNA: TGTGCCAGCTCACCAGGACTAGCGGGAGTAGGCAATGAGCAGTTCTTC

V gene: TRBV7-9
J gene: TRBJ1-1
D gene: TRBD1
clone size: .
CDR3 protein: CASSLERDRATEAFF
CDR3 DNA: TGTGCCAGCAGCTTAGAGAGGGACAGGGCGACTGAAGCTTTCTTT

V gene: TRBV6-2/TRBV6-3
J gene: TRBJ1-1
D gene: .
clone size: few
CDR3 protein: CASSYTVNTEAFF
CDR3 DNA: TGTGCCAGCAGTTACACAGTGAACACTGAAGCTTTCTTT

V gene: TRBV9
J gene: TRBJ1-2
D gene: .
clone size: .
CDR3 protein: CASSGGRDGRAGGYTF
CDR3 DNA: TGTGCCAGCAGCGGAGGGAGGGACGGTAGAGCTGGGGGCTACACCTTC

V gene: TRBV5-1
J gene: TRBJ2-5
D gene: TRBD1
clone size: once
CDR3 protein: CASKDTGGQETQYF
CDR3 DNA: TGCGCCAGCAAAGACACAGGGGGCCAAGAGACCCAGTACTTC

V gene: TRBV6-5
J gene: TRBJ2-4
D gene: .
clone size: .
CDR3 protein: CASSRGRRGENIQYF
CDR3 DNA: TGTGCCAGCAGTCGGGGGAGGCGTGGGGAAAACATTCAGTACTTC

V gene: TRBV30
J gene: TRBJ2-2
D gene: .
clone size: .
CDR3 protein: CAWSGDWNTGELFF
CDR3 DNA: TGTGCCTGGAGTGGAGACTGGAACACCGGGGAGCTGTTTTTT

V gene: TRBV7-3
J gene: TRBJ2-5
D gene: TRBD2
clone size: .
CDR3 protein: CASSSGTSGRRGEETQYF
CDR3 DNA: TGTGCCAGCAGCTCCGGGACTAGCGGGAGAAGGGGGGAAGAGACCCAGTACTTC

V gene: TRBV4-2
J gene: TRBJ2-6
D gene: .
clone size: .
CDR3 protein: CASSQVTGSSSGANVLTF
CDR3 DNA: TGTGCCAGCAGCCAAGTTACCGGGTCAAGCTCTGGGGCCAACGTCCTGACTTTC

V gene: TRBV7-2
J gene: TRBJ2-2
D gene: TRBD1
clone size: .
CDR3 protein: CASSLGQVGTGELFF
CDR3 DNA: TGTGCCAGCAGCCTTGGACAGGTGGGGACCGGGGAGCTGTTTTTT

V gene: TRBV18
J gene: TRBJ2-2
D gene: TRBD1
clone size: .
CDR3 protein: CASSPDRANTGELFF
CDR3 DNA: TGTGCCAGCTCACCAGACAGGGCGAACACCGGGGAGCTGTTTTTT

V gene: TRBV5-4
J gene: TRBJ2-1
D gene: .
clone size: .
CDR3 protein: CASSGFGVLNEQFF
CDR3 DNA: TGTGCCAGCAGCGGATTTGGAGTCCTCAATGAGCAGTTCTTC

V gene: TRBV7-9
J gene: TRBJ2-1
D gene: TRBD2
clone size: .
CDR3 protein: CASSTTLAGYNEQFF
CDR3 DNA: TGTGCCAGCAGCACCACCTTAGCGGGGTACAATGAGCAGTTCTTC

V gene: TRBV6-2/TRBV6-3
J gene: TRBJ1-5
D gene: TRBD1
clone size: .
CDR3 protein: CASSYGTGSFQPQHF
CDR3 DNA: TGTGCCAGCAGTTACGGGACAGGGTCTTTTCAGCCCCAGCATTTT

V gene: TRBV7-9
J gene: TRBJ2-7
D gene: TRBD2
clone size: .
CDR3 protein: CASSKKGLAGGKEEQYF
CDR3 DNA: TGTGCCAGCAGCAAAAAAGGACTAGCGGGAGGAAAAGAGGAGCAGTACTTC

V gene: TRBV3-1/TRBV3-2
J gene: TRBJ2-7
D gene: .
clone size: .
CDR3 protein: CASSQDYAGSFSYEQYF
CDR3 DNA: TGTGCCAGCAGCCAAGATTACGCCGGGTCCTTTTCCTACGAGCAGTACTTC

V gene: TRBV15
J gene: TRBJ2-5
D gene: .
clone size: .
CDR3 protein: CATSRDREETQYF
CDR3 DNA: TGTGCCACCAGCAGAGACAGGGAAGAGACCCAGTACTTC

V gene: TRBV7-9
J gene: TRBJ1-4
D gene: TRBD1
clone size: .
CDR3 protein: CASSLGQLEEKLFF
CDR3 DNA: TGTGCCAGCAGCTTGGGACAGTTGGAAGAAAAACTGTTTTTT

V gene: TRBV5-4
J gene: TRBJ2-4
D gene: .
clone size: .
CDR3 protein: CASSLALGVAKNIQYF
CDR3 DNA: TGTGCCAGCAGCTTGGCGTTAGGGGTGGCCAAAAACATTCAGTACTTC

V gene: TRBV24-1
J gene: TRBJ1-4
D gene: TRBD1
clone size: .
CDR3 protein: CATSDSSGTGVVKLFF
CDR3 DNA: TGTGCCACCAGTGATTCCTCCGGGACAGGGGTGGTAAAACTGTTTTTT

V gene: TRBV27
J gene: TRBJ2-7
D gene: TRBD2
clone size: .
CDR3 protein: CASSLVGGGLAGSSYEQYF
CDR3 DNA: TGTGCCAGCAGTTTAGTCGGGGGGGGACTAGCGGGAAGCTCCTACGAGCAGTACTTC

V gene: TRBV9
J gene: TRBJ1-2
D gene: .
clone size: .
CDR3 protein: CASSVESDGYTF
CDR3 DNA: TGTGCCAGCAGCGTAGAATCAGATGGCTACACCTTC

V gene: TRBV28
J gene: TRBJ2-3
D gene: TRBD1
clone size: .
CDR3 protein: CASSRQGADTQYF
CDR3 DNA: TGTGCCAGCAGTCGACAGGGTGCAGATACGCAGTATTTT

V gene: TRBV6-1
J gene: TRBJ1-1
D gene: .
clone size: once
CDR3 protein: CASSEDGPTEAFF
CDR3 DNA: TGTGCCAGCAGTGAAGACGGTCCCACTGAAGCTTTCTTT

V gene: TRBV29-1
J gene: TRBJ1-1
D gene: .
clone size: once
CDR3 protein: CSAGPENTEAFF
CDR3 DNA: TGCAGCGCTGGGCCCGAGAACACTGAAGCTTTCTTT

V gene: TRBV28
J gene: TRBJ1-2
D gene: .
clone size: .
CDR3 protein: CASRFASLQGGYTF
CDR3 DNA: TGTGCCAGCAGGTTCGCGAGCCTTCAGGGGGGCTACACCTTC

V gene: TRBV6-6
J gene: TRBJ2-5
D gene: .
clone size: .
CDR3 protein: CASSPPGGTVGQETQYF
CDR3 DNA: TGTGCCAGCAGTCCACCTGGCGGGACAGTAGGCCAAGAGACCCAGTACTTC

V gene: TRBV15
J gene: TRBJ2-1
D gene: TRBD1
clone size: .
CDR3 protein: CATSSGQGGGDEQFF
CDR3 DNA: TGTGCCACCAGCTCCGGACAGGGCGGTGGGGATGAGCAGTTCTTC

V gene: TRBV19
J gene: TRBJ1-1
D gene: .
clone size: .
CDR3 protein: CASSPLGGGTEAFF
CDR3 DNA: TGTGCCAGTAGTCCCCTGGGAGGAGGCACTGAAGCTTTCTTT

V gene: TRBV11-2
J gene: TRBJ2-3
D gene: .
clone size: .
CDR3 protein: CASSFPDSRRTDTQYF
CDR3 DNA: TGTGCCAGCAGCTTTCCGGACAGCCGACGCACAGATACGCAGTATTTT

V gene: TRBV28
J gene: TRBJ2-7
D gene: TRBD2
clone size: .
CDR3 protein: CASSVIAGERSRSYEQYF
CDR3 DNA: TGTGCCAGCAGTGTTATAGCGGGAGAAAGGTCCCGTTCCTACGAGCAGTACTTC

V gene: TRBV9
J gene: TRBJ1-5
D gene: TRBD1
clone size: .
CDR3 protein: CASSGGQGLLQPQHF
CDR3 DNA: TGTGCCAGCAGCGGGGGACAGGGGCTTCTACAGCCCCAGCATTTT

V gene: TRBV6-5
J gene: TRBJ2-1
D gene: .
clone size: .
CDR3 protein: CASSSPRYNEQFF
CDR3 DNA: TGTGCCAGCAGTTCCCCTAGGTACAATGAGCAGTTCTTC

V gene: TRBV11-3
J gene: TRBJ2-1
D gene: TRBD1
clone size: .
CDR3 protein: CASSLGTVSLNEQFF
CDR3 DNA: TGTGCCAGCAGCTTGGGGACAGTCAGCCTTAATGAGCAGTTCTTC

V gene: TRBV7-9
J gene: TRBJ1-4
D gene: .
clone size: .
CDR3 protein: CASSLVREVGEKLFF
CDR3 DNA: TGTGCCAGCAGCTTAGTTAGGGAGGTTGGTGAAAAACTGTTTTTT

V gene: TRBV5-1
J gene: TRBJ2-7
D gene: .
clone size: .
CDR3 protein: CASSLATGYEQYF
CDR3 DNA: TGCGCCAGCAGCTTGGCCACGGGGTACGAGCAGTACTTC

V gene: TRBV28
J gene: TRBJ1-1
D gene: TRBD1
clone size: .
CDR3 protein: CASSPWSGGTEAFF
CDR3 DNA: TGTGCCAGCAGTCCATGGTCAGGGGGTACTGAAGCTTTCTTT

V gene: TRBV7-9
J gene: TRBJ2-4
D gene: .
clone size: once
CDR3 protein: CASSPESNIQYF
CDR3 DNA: TGTGCCAGCAGCCCCGAGTCGAACATTCAGTACTTC

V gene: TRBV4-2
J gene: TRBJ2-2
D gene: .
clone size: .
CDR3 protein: CASSQDPEGTGELFF
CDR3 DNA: TGTGCCAGCAGCCAGGATCCGGAGGGGACCGGGGAGCTGTTTTTT

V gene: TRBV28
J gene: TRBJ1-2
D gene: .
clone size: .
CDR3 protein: CATPGAQYGGYTF
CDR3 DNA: TGTGCCACCCCTGGAGCGCAGTATGGTGGCTACACCTTC

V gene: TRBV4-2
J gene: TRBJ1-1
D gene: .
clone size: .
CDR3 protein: CASSQGRGKAFF
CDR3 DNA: TGTGCCAGCAGCCAAGGTAGGGGAAAAGCTTTCTTT

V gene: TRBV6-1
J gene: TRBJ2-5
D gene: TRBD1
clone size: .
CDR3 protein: CASSEMGQGGETQYF
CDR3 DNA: TGTGCCAGCAGTGAAATGGGACAGGGGGGGGAGACCCAGTACTTC

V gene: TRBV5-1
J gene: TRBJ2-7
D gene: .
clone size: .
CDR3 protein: CASSLSPNYEQYF
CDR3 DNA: TGCGCCAGCAGCTTGAGCCCTAACTACGAGCAGTACTTC

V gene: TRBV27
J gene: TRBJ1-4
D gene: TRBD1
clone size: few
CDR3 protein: CASSPGQVNEKLFF
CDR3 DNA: TGTGCCAGCAGTCCGGGACAGGTTAATGAAAAACTGTTTTTT

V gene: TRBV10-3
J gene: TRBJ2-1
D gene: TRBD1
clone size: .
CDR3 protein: CATRDRGPQGEQFF
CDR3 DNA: TGTGCCACCAGGGACAGGGGCCCCCAGGGTGAGCAGTTCTTC

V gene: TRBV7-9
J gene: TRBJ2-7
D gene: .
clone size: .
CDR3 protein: CASSLAALIVEGKNYEQYF
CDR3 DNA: TGTGCCAGCAGCTTAGCAGCCCTGATTGTGGAGGGAAAAAATTACGAGCAGTACTTC